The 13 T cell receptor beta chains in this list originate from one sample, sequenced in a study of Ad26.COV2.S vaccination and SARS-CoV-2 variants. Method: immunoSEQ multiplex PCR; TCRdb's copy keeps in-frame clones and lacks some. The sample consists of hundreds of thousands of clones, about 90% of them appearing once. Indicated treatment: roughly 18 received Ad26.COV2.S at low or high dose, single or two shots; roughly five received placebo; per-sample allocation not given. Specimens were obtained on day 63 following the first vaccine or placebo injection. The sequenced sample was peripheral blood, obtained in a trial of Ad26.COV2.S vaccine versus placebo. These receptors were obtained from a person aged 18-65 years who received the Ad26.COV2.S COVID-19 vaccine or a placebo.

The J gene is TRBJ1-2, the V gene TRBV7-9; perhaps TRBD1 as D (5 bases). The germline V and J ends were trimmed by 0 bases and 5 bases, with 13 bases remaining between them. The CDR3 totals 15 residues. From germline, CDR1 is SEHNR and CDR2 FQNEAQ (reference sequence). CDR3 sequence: CASSLALGRTYGYTF. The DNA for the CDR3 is TGTGCCAGCAGCTTAGCGCTGGGGCGGACTTATGGCTACACCTTC. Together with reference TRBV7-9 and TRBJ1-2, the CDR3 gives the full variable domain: DTGVSQNPRHKITKRGQNVTFRCDPISEHNRLYWYRQTLGQGPEFLTYFQNEAQLEKSRLLSDRFSAERPKGSFSTLEIQRTEQGDSAMYLCASSLALGRTYGYTFGSGTRLTVV.

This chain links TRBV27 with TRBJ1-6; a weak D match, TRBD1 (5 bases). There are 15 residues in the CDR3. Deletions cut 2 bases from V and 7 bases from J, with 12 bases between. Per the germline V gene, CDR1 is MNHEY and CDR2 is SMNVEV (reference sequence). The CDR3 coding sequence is TGTGCCAGCAGTTTACTGGCTGGGGCAAATTCACCCCTCCACTTT. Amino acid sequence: CASSLLAGANSPLHF.

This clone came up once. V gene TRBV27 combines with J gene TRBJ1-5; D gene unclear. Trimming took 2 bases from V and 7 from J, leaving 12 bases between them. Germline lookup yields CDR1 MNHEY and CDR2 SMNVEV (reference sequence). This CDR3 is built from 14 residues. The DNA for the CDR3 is TGTGCCAGCAGTTTACGTGAAGGGTGGCAGCCCCAGCATTTT. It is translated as CASSLREGWQPQHF.

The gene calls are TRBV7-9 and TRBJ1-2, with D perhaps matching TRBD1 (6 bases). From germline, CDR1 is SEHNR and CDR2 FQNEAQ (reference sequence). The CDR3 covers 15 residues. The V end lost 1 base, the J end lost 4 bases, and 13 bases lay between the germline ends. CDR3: CASSLGADRSYGYTF. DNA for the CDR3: TGTGCCAGCAGCTTAGGGGCCGACAGGAGCTATGGCTACACCTTC.

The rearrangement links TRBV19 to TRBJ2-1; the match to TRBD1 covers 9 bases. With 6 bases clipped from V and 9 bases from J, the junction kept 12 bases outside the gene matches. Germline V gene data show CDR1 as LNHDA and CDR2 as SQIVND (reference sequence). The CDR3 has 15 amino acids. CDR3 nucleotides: TGTGCCAGTAGGGGGTACAGGGGGCTCCCGAGTGAGCAGTTCTTC. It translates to CASRGYRGLPSEQFF.

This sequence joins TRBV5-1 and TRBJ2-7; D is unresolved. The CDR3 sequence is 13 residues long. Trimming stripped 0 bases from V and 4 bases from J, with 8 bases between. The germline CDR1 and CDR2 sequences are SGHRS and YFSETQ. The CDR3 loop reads CASSLGRNYEQYF. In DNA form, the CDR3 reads TGCGCCAGCAGCTTGGGCAGGAATTACGAGCAGTACTTC.

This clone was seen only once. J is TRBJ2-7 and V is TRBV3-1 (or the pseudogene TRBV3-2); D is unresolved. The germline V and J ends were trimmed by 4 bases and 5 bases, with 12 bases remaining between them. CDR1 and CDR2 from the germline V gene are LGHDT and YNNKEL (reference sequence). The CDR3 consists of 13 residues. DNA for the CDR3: TGTGCCAGCAGCCCCCCTTGGAAGAACGAGCAGTACTTC. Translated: CASSPPWKNEQYF.

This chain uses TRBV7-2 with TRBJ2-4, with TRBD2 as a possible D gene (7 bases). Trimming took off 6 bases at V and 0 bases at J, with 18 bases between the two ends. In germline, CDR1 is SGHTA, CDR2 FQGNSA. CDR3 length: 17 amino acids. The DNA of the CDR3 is TGTGCCAGCAGTTCACAGGGAGGGGCCATAGCCAAAAACATTCAGTACTTC. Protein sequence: CASSSQGGAIAKNIQYF. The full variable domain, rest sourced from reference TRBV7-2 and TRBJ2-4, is GAGVSQSPSNKVTEKGKDVELRCDPISGHTALYWYRQSLGQGLEFLIYFQGNSAPDKSGLPSDRFSAERTGGSVSTLTIQRTQQEDSAVYLCASSSQGGAIAKNIQYFGAGTRLSVL.

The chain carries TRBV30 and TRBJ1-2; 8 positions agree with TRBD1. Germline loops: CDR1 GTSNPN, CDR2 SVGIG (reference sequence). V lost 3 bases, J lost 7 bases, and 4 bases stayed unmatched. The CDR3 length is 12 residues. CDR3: CAWSADRGGYTF. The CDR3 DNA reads TGTGCCTGGAGCGCTGACAGGGGTGGCTACACCTTC.

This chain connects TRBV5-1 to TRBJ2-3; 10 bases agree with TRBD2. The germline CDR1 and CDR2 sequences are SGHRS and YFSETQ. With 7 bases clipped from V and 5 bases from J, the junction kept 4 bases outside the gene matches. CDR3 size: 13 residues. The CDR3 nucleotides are TGCGCCAGCCGACTAGCGGGCCTAGATACGCAGTATTTT. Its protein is CASRLAGLDTQYF.

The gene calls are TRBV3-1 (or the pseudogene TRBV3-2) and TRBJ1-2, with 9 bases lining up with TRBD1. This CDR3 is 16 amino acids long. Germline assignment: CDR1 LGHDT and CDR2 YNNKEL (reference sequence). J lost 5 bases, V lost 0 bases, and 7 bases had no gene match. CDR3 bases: TGTGCCAGCAGCCAAGATTGGGACAGGGTACCGTATGGCTACACCTTC. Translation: CASSQDWDRVPYGYTF.

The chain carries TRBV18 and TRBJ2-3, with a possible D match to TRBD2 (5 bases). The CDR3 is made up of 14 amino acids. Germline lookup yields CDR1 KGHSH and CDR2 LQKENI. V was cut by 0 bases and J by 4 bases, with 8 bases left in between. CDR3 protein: CASSPPGRPDTQYF. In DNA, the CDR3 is TGTGCCAGCTCACCACCAGGGAGACCAGATACGCAGTATTTT.

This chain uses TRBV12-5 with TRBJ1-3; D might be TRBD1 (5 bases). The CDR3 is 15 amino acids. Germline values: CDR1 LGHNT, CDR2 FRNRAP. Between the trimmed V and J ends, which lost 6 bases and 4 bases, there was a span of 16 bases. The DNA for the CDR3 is TGTGCTAGTGGCCCGGGGACCCCGGGCGGAAACACCATATATTTT. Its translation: CASGPGTPGGNTIYF.